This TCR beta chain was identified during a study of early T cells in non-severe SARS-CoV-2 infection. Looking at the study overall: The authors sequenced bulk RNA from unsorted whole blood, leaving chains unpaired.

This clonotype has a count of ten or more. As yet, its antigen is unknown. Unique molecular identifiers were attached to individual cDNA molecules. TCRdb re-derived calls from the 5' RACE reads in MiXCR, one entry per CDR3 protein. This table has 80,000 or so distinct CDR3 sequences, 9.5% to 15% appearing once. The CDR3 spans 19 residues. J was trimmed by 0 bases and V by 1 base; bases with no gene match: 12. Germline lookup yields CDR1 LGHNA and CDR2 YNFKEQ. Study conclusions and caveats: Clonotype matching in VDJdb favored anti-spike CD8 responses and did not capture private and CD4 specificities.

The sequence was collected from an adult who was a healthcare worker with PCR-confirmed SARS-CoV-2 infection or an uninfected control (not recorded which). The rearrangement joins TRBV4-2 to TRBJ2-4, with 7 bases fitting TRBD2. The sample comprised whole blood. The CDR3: CASSQATRDYFLAKNIQYF. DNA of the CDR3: TGTGCCAGCAGCCAAGCGACCCGGGACTATTTCTTAGCCAAAAACATTCAGTACTTC.